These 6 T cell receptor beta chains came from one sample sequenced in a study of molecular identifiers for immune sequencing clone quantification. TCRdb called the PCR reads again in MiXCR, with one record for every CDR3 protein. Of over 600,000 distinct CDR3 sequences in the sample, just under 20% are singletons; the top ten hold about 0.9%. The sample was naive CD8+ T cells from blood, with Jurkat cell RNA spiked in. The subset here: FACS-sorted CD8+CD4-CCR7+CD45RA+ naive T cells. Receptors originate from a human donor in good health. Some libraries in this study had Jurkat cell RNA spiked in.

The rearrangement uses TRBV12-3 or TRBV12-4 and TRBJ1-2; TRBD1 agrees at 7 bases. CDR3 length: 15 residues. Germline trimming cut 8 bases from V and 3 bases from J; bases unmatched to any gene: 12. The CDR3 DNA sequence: TGTGCCAGCGGTGTGAGCCGGGACAGAGACTATGGCTACACCTTC. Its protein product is CASGVSRDRDYGYTF.

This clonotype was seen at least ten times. The CDR3 is CASSLAQGGGGEAFF. The CDR3 DNA reads TGTGCCAGCAGCTTAGCGCAAGGAGGAGGCGGTGAAGCTTTCTTT. The genes are TRBV7-9 and TRBJ1-1; no clear D. V was shortened by 0 bases and J by 7 bases, with 15 bases between the two germline ends. The CDR3 has 15 residues. Germline CDR1 SEHNR, CDR2 FQNEAQ (reference sequence).

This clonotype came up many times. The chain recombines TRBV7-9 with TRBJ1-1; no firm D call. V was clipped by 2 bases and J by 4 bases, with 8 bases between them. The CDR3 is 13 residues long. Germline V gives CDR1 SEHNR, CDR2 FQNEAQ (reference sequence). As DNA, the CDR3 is TGTGCCAGCAGCTTAATTTTAAGCACTGAAGCTTTCTTT. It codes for CASSLILSTEAFF.

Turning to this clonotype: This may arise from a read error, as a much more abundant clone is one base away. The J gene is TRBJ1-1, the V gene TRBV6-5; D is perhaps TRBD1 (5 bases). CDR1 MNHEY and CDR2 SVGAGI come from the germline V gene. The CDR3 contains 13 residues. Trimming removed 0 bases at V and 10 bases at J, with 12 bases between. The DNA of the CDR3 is TGTGCCAGCAGTTACTCGATCGGGGGGGGAGCTTTCTTT. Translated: CASSYSIGGGAFF.

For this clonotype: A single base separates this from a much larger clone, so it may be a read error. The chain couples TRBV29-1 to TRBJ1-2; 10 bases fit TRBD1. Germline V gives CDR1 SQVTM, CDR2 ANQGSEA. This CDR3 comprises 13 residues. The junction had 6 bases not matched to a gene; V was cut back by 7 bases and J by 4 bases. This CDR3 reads CSATGGQGYGYTF. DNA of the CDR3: TGCAGCGCGACAGGGGGCCAAGGCTATGGCTACACCTTC.

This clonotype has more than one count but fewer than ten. CDR3 residues: CASSRTGNSYEQYF. Written as DNA, the CDR3 is TGTGCCAGCAGCCGGACAGGGAACTCCTACGAGCAGTACTTC. This chain links TRBV2 with TRBJ2-7, with 8 bases lining up with TRBD1. After removal of 6 bases from V and 0 bases from J, the junction contained 4 bases not matched to a gene. CDR3 length: 14 amino acids. From germline, CDR1 is SNHLY and CDR2 FYNNEI.